A single sample is the source of the 8 T cell receptor beta chains below, sequenced in a study of control samples from healthy donors and cancer patients. TCRdb's copy holds only in-frame clones and misses some; the assay was immunoSEQ multiplex PCR. Counted here are about 140,000 clones, almost 90% occurring once; the ten biggest clones make up 1.5% to 2%. Material: blood. Receptor source: a man between 18 and 35 years old in good health.

The J gene is TRBJ1-2, the V gene TRBV2, with TRBD1 identical over 7 bases. The germline V gene has CDR1 SNHLY and CDR2 FYNNEI. The J segment lost 7 bases and the V segment lost 1 base, leaving 3 bases of the junction unmatched. The CDR3 runs 13 residues. The CDR3 bases are TGTGCCAGCAGTGAAGACAGGGGATCTGGCTACACCTTC. Translating gives CASSEDRGSGYTF.

V and J are TRBV15 and TRBJ2-2; TRBD2 might be the D (7 bases). The CDR3 runs 14 residues. The V end lost 7 bases, the J end lost 5 bases, and 14 bases lay between the germline ends. Germline assignment: CDR1 LNHNV and CDR2 YYDKDF (reference sequence). The CDR3 nucleotides read TGTGCCACCACGGGGGGCCTGGGGACCGGGGAGCTGTTTTTT. It specifies CATTGGLGTGELFF.

CDR3 residues: CASSDRGDTGELFF. The CDR3 DNA is TGTGCCAGCAGTGACAGGGGAGACACCGGGGAGCTGTTTTTT. The V call is TRBV6-4, the J call TRBJ2-2; either TRBD1 or TRBD2 may supply D (5 bases each). The ends were cut back, 2 bases at V and 3 bases at J, with 7 bases in the middle. The CDR3 length is 14 residues. The germline V gene has CDR1 MRHNA and CDR2 SNTAGT.

The gene calls are TRBV29-1 and TRBJ2-2, with D unresolved. Trimming removed 7 bases at V and 2 bases at J, with 8 bases between. CDR1 SQVTM and CDR2 ANQGSEA come from the germline V gene. The CDR3 totals 12 residues. DNA of the CDR3: TGCAGCGGGGTCTCCAACACCGGGGAGCTGTTTTTT. This gives the protein CSGVSNTGELFF.

This clone occurred once. The J gene is TRBJ2-5, the V gene TRBV28, with D unresolved. The V gene's germline CDR1 is MDHEN and CDR2 SYDVKM. The ends were cut back, 4 bases at V and 0 bases at J, with 12 bases in the middle. The CDR3 is 15 amino acids. Here the CDR3 reads CASSSPRRNQETQYF. The CDR3, as DNA: TGTGCCAGCAGTTCCCCCCGTAGGAACCAAGAGACCCAGTACTTC.

The rearrangement uses TRBV4-3 and TRBJ1-2; D not resolved. The CDR3 sequence is 15 residues long. Trimming stripped 1 base from V and 3 bases from J, with 12 bases between. Germline CDR1 LGHNA, CDR2 YSLEER. DNA of the CDR3: TGCGCCAGCAGCCAAGCCCAAGGGTCCGACTATGGCTACACCTTC. Translated: CASSQAQGSDYGYTF.

This clone showed up just a few times. The chain couples TRBV7-2 to TRBJ1-1; a weak D match, TRBD1 (5 bases). The CDR3 extends over 14 amino acids. V lost 1 base to trimming and J lost 6 bases, with 12 bases between them. Germline V gives CDR1 SGHTA, CDR2 FQGNSA. The CDR3 DNA sequence: TGTGCCAGCAGCTTAGGAGGTTGGGGGGCTGAAGCTTTCTTT. Amino acid sequence: CASSLGGWGAEAFF.

CDR3 sequence (DNA): TGTGCCATTAAGGACGGGCGGGCAGATACGCAGTATTTT. Protein product: CAIKDGRADTQYF. The gene calls are TRBV10-3 and TRBJ2-3, with D maybe TRBD2 (5 bases). Trimming removed 9 bases from V and 4 bases from J, with 14 bases in between. This CDR3 region has 13 residues. Looked up from germline, CDR1 is ENHRY and CDR2 is SYGVKD.